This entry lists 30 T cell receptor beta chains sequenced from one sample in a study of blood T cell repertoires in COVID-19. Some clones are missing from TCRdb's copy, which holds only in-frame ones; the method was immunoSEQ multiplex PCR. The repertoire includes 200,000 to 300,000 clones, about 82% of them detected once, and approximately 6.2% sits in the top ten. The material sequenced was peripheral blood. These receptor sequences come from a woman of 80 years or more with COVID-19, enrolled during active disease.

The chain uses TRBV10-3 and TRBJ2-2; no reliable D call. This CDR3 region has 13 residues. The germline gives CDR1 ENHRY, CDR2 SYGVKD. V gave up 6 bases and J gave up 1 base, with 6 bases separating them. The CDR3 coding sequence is TGTGCCATCAGCCCGGGGAACACCGGGGAGCTGTTTTTT. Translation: CAISPGNTGELFF.

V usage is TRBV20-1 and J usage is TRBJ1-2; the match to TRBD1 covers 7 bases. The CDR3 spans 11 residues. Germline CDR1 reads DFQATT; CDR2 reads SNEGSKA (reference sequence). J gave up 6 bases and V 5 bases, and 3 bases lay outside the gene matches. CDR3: CSASTGNGYTF. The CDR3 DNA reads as TGCAGTGCTTCGACAGGGAATGGCTACACCTTC.

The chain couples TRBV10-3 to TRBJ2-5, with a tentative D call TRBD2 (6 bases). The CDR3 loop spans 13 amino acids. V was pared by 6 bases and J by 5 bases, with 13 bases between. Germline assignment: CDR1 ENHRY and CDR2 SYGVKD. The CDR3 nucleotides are TGTGCCATCAGCCGCGGGGTTCGGGAGACCCAGTACTTC. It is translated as CAISRGVRETQYF.

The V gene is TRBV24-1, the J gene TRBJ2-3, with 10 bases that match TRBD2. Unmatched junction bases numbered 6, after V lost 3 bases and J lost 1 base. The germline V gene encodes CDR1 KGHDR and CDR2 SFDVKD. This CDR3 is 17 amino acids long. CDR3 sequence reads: CATSDLTGTSGTDTQYF. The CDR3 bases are TGTGCCACCAGTGATCTGACCGGGACTAGCGGCACAGATACGCAGTATTTT.

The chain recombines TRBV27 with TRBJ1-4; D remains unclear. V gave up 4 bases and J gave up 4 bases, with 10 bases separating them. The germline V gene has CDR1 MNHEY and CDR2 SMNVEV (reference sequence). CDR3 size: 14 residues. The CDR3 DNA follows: TGTGCCAGCAGTTCGGACTCCATTAATGAAAAACTGTTTTTT. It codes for CASSSDSINEKLFF.

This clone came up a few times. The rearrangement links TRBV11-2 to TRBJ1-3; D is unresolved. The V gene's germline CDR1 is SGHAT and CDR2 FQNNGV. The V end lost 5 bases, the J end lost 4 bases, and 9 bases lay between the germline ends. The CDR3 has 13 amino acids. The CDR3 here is CASSGGWGNTIYF. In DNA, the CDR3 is TGTGCCAGCAGCGGCGGTTGGGGAAACACCATATATTTT.

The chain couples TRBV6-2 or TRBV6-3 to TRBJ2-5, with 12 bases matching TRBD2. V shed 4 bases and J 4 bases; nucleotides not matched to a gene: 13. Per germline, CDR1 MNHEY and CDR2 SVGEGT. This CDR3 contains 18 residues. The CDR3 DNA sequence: TGTGCCAGCAGTTTACCCCCGCAACTAGCGGGGGGATCAGAGACCCAGTACTTC. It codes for CASSLPPQLAGGSETQYF.

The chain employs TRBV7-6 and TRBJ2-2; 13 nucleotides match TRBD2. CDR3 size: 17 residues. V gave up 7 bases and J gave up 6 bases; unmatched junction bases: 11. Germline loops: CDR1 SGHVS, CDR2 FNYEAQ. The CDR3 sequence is CASTEKAGLAGPGELFF. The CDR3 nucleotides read TGTGCCAGCACCGAAAAGGCGGGACTAGCGGGGCCCGGGGAGCTGTTTTTT.

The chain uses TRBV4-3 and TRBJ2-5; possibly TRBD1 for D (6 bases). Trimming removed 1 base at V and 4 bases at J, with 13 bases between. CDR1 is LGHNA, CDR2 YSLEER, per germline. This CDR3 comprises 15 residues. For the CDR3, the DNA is TGCGCCAGCAGCCAAGGGGGCCAGGGGCTAGAGACCCAGTACTTC. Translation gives CASSQGGQGLETQYF.

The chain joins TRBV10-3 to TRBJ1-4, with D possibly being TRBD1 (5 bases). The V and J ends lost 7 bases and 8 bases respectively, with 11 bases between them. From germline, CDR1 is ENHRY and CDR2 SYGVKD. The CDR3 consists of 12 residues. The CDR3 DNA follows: TGTGCCATCAAGGGGCAGGACGAAAAACTGTTTTTT. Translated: CAIKGQDEKLFF.

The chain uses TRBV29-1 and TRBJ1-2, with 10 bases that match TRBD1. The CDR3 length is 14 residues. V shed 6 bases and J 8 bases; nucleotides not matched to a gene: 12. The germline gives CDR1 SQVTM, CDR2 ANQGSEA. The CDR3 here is CSVARPGTGDGYTF. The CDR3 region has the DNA TGCAGCGTCGCCCGACCGGGGACAGGGGACGGCTACACCTTC.

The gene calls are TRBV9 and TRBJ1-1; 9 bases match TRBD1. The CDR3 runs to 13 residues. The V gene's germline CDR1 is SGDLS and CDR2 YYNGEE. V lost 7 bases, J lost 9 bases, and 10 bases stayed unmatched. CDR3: CASARQGGGKAFF. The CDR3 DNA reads TGTGCCAGCGCCCGACAGGGGGGAGGGAAAGCTTTCTTT.

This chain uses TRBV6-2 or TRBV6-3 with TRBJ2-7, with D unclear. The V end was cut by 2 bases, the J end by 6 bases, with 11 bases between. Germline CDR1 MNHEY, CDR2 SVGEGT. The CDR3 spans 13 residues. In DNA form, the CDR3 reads TGTGCCAGCAGTTACGGAGTTCCGCGCGAGCAGTACTTC. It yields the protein CASSYGVPREQYF.

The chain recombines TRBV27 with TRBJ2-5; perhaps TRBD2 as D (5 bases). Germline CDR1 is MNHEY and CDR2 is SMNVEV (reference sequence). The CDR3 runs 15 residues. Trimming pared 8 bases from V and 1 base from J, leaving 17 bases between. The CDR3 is CASRRTYLIQETQYF. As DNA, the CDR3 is TGTGCCAGCCGGAGGACGTACCTAATCCAAGAGACCCAGTACTTC.

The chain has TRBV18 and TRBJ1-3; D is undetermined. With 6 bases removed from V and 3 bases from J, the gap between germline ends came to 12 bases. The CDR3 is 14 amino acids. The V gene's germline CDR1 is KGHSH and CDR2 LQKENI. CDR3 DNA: TGTGCCAGCTCCCAGCAGGATGGTGGAAACACCATATATTTT. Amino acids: CASSQQDGGNTIYF.

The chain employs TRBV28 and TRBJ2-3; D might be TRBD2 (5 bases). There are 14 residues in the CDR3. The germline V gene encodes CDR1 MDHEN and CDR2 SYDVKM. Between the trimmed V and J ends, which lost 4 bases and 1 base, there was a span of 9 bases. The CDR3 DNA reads TGTGCCAGCAGTTCTCTTAGCGGCACAGATACGCAGTATTTT. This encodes CASSSLSGTDTQYF.

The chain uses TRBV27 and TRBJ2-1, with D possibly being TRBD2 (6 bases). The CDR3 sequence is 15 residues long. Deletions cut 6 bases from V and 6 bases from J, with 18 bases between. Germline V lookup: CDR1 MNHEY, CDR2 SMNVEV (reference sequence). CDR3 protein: CASSLRTWGGNEQFF. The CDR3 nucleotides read TGTGCCAGCAGCTTACGGACGTGGGGAGGCAATGAGCAGTTCTTC.

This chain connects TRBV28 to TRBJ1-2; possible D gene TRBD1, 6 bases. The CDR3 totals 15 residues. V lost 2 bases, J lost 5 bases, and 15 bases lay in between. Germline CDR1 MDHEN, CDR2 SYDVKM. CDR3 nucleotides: TGTGCCAGCAGTTTAGCGTCAGGGGTCTTATATGGCTACACCTTC. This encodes CASSLASGVLYGYTF.

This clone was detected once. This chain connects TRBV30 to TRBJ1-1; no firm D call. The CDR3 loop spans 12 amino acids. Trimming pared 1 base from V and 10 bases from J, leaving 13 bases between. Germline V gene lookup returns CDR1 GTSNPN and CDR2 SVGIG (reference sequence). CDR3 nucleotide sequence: TGTGCCTGGAGTGAAAAAGCCCCTCTAGCTTTCTTT. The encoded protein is CAWSEKAPLAFF.

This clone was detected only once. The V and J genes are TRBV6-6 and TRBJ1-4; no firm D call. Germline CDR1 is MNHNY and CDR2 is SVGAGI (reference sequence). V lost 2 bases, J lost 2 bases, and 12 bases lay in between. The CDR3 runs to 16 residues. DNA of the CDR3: TGTGCCAGCAGTTACGGCTCGACAACGACTAATGAAAAACTGTTTTTT. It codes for CASSYGSTTTNEKLFF.

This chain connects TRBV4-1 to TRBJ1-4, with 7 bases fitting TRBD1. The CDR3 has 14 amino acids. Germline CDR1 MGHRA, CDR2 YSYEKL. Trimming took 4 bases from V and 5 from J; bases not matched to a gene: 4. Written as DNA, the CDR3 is TGCGCCAGCAGCCCGGACAGGCGAAATGAAAAACTGTTTTTT. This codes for CASSPDRRNEKLFF.

The CDR3 is CASSQLQGGNTEAFF. The CDR3 region has the DNA TGTGCCAGCAGCCAACTTCAGGGGGGTAACACTGAAGCTTTCTTT. This rearrangement joins TRBV3-1 (or the pseudogene TRBV3-2) to TRBJ1-1; TRBD1 aligns across 7 bases. The CDR3 is 15 residues long. V was pared by 2 bases and J by 2 bases, with 5 bases of the junction left unmatched. Looked up from germline, CDR1 is LGHDT and CDR2 is YNNKEL (reference sequence).

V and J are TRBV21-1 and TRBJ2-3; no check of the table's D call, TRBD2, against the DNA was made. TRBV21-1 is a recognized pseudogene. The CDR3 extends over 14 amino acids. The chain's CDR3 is CASSKGAPSGGKYF. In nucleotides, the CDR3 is TGTGCCAGCAGCAAAGGGGCCCCTTCCGGGGGAAAGTATTTT.

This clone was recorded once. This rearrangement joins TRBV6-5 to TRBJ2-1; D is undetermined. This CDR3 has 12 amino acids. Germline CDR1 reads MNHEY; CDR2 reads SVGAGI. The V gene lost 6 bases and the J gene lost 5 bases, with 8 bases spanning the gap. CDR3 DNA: TGTGCCAGCAGCCCCCCTGACAATGAGCAGTTCTTC. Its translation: CASSPPDNEQFF.

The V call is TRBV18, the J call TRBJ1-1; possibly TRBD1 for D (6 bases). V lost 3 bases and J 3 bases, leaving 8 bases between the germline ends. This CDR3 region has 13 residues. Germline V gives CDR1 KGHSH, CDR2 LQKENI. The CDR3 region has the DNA TGTGCCAGCTCACCTGGACAGTACACTGAAGCTTTCTTT. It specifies CASSPGQYTEAFF.

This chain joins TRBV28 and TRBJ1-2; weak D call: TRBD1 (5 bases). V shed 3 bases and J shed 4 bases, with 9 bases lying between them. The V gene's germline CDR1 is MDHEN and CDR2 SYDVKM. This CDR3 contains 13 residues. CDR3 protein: CASSLPGSYGYTF. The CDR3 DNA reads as TGTGCCAGCAGTTTGCCAGGGTCCTATGGCTACACCTTC.

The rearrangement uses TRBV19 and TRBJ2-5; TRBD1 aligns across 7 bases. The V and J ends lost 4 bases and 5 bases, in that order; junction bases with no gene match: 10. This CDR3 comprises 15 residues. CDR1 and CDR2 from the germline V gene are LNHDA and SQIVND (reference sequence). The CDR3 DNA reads TGTGCCAGTAGTACCGGACAGGCCTCTCGGGAGACCCAGTACTTC. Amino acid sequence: CASSTGQASRETQYF.

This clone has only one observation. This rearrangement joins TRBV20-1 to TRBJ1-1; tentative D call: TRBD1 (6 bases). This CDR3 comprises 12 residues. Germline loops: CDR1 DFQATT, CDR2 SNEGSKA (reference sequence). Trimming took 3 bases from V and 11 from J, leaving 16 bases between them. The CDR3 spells CSASRLGQKAFF. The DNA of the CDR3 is TGCAGTGCTAGTCGGTTAGGACAGAAGGCTTTCTTT.

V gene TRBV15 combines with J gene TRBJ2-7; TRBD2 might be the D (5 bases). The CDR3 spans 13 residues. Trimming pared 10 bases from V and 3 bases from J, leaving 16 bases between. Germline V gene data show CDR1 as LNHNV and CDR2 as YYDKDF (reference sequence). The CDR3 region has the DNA TGTGCCATCCAACGGGATACGAGCTACGAGCAGTACTTC. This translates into CAIQRDTSYEQYF. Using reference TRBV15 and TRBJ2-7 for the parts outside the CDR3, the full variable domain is DAMVIQNPRYQVTQFGKPVTLSCSQTLNHNVMYWYQQKSSQAPKLLFHYYDKDFNNEADTPDNFQSRRPNTSFCFLDIRSPGLGDTAMYLCAIQRDTSYEQYFGPGTRLTVT.

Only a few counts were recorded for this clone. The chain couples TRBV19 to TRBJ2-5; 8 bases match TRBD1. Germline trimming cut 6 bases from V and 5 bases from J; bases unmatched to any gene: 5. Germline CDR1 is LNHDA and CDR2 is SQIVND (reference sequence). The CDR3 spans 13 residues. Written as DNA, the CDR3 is TGTGCCAGTAGACCGACAGGGGTGGAGACCCAGTACTTC. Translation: CASRPTGVETQYF.